Listed below are T cell receptor beta chains from one sample, sequenced in a study of blood T cell repertoires in COVID-19. This table comes from immunoSEQ multiplex PCR, and its TCRdb copy is limited to in-frame clones, with some not included. The sample has 200,000 to 250,000 clones; approximately 88% are singletons. The sample was peripheral blood. The receptor set was obtained from a man aged 60 to 75 who had recovered from COVID-19. CDR3s include the opening cysteine and the closing phenylalanine or tryptophan. The D gene is left open where the match is weak. Clone size is not always given. Where it is, it says once, few, many or a class for expanded clones.

CDR3nt: TGTGCCAGCTCACCGATCGGGAGTTCCTACAATGAGCAGTTCTTC
CDR3aa: CASSPIGSSYNEQFF
abundance: -
len: 15
v_gene: TRBV18
j_gene: TRBJ2-1
d_gene: -

CDR3nt: TGCGCCAGCGCAACCTCTAGCGGGAGAGAGACCCAGTACTTC
CDR3aa: CASATSSGRETQYF
abundance: -
len: 14
v_gene: TRBV5-1
j_gene: TRBJ2-5
d_gene: TRBD2

CDR3nt: TGTGCCAGCAGCATGACAGGGGAGGGCTACACCTTC
CDR3aa: CASSMTGEGYTF
abundance: -
len: 12
v_gene: TRBV7-2
j_gene: TRBJ1-2
d_gene: TRBD1

CDR3nt: TGTGCCAGCAGATGGGGAGCGGGAGGATGGAATGAGCAGTTCTTC
CDR3aa: CASRWGAGGWNEQFF
abundance: -
len: 15
v_gene: TRBV28
j_gene: TRBJ2-1
d_gene: TRBD2

CDR3nt: TGCGCCAGCAGCTTGGCCTCAGGTGCCCCGAACACTGAAGCTTTCTTT
CDR3aa: CASSLASGAPNTEAFF
abundance: -
len: 16
v_gene: TRBV5-1
j_gene: TRBJ1-1
d_gene: -

CDR3nt: TGTGCCAGCAGCGCCCCCGGGACAGGGTGGGGGGAGACCCAGTACTTC
CDR3aa: CASSAPGTGWGETQYF
abundance: -
len: 16
v_gene: TRBV9
j_gene: TRBJ2-5
d_gene: TRBD1

CDR3nt: TGTGCCAGCAGAAGGACTAGCGGGCTGTACAATGAGCAGTTCTTC
CDR3aa: CASRRTSGLYNEQFF
abundance: -
len: 15
v_gene: TRBV6-5
j_gene: TRBJ2-1
d_gene: TRBD2

CDR3nt: TGCAGCGTTGCGACAGGGGATCAGCCCCAGCATTTT
CDR3aa: CSVATGDQPQHF
abundance: -
len: 12
v_gene: TRBV29-1
j_gene: TRBJ1-5
d_gene: TRBD1

CDR3nt: TGTGCCAGCAGCTTAGCACTAGCGGGGTACGAGCAGTACTTC
CDR3aa: CASSLALAGYEQYF
abundance: -
len: 14
v_gene: TRBV7-6
j_gene: TRBJ2-7
d_gene: TRBD2

CDR3nt: TGTGCCTGGAGTCCCGACAGGGGCCAGGAAGCTTTCTTT
CDR3aa: CAWSPDRGQEAFF
abundance: -
len: 13
v_gene: TRBV30
j_gene: TRBJ1-1
d_gene: TRBD1

CDR3nt: TGTGCCAGCAGCGGAGGGAGGACTGAAGCTTTCTTT
CDR3aa: CASSGGRTEAFF
abundance: -
len: 12
v_gene: TRBV19
j_gene: TRBJ1-1
d_gene: -

CDR3nt: TGTGCCAGCAGTGAACGGAGGGGCTTATCCTACGAGCAGTACTTC
CDR3aa: CASSERRGLSYEQYF
abundance: once
len: 15
v_gene: TRBV6-1
j_gene: TRBJ2-7
d_gene: -

CDR3nt: TGTGCCACCAGTGATTCGTTGGGACAGGGCAATGAGCAGTTCTTC
CDR3aa: CATSDSLGQGNEQFF
abundance: -
len: 15
v_gene: TRBV24-1
j_gene: TRBJ2-1
d_gene: TRBD1

CDR3nt: TGTGCCAGCAGTTACTCGACAGCTACTTTCCCAAATGGCTACACCTTC
CDR3aa: CASSYSTATFPNGYTF
abundance: once
len: 16
v_gene: TRBV6-5
j_gene: TRBJ1-2
d_gene: -

CDR3nt: TGTGCCAGCATAGGGGGAAGGGAGCCCCAGCATTTT
CDR3aa: CASIGGREPQHF
abundance: -
len: 12
v_gene: TRBV2
j_gene: TRBJ1-5
d_gene: -

CDR3nt: TGTGCCTGGAGTACAACAGGGGGCAATCAGCCCCAGCATTTT
CDR3aa: CAWSTTGGNQPQHF
abundance: -
len: 14
v_gene: TRBV30
j_gene: TRBJ1-5
d_gene: TRBD1

CDR3nt: TGCGCCAGCAGCGTAGGACTTGAGCAGTTCTTC
CDR3aa: CASSVGLEQFF
abundance: -
len: 11
v_gene: TRBV5-1
j_gene: TRBJ2-1
d_gene: -

CDR3nt: TGTGCCAGCAGCCCGATCCGACCAGGGGGGAACACTGAAGCTTTCTTT
CDR3aa: CASSPIRPGGNTEAFF
abundance: -
len: 16
v_gene: TRBV5-4
j_gene: TRBJ1-1
d_gene: TRBD1

CDR3nt: TGTGCCAGCAGCTTAGATAGGACAGGGGGTCTTCATCAGCCCCAGCATTTT
CDR3aa: CASSLDRTGGLHQPQHF
abundance: -
len: 17
v_gene: TRBV7-2
j_gene: TRBJ1-5
d_gene: TRBD1

CDR3nt: TGTGCCAGCAGCTTCGTTTGGCTAGCGGGTGACAATGAGCAGTTCTTC
CDR3aa: CASSFVWLAGDNEQFF
abundance: -
len: 16
v_gene: TRBV7-2
j_gene: TRBJ2-1
d_gene: TRBD2